A selection of T cell receptor beta chains follows, all from one sample in a study of blood T cell repertoires in COVID-19. Only in-frame clones appear in the TCRdb table, and some are missing; sequencing was by immunoSEQ multiplex PCR. The table lists about 210,000 clones, approximately 86% of them singletons. Material: peripheral blood. All receptors derive from a man between 60 and 70 years old with acute or convalescent COVID-19. Each CDR3 is given with its conserved first and last residue. A D gene is named only where the DNA matches it firmly. Clone size is not always given. Where it is, it says once, few, many or a class for expanded clones.

>TRBD1|TRBV14|-|TRBJ2-7
TGTGCCAGCAGCCGAGGGACAGGTTCCTACGAGCAGTACTTC
CASSRGTGSYEQYF
>TRBD2|TRBV5-4|-|TRBJ2-1
TGTGCCAGCAGCTTGTCGGGACTAGTCAACAATGAGCAGTTCTTC
CASSLSGLVNNEQFF
>-|TRBV6-4|-|TRBJ1-1
TGTGCCAGCAGACTTACAGGGATGAACACTGAAGCTTTCTTT
CASRLTGMNTEAFF
>TRBD2|TRBV28|-|TRBJ2-4
TGTGCCAGCACGGGAGCTAGCGGGGGGGGCCTGAAAGGAAACATTCAGTACTTC
CASTGASGGGLKGNIQYF
>-|TRBV18|-|TRBJ1-1
TGTGCCAGCTCACCAAAGATAGGGGCGTCGAACACTGAAGCTTTCTTT
CASSPKIGASNTEAFF
>TRBD2|TRBV7-3|-|TRBJ2-3
TGTGCCAGCAGTTCTAGCGGGGGGGCCGGAGATACGCAGTATTTT
CASSSSGGAGDTQYF
>-|TRBV5-5|-|TRBJ1-5
TGTGCCAGCAGCTTGGACAGGGTGGCAGGTCAGCCCCAGCATTTT
CASSLDRVAGQPQHF
>-|TRBV7-9|few|TRBJ1-5
TGTGCCAGCAGCTCAGACCTTCGGGGCAATCAGCCCCAGCATTTT
CASSSDLRGNQPQHF
>-|TRBV3-1/TRBV3-2|-|TRBJ2-1
TGTGCCAGCAGCCAAGAGGTGGGCAGCTACAATGAGCAGTTCTTC
CASSQEVGSYNEQFF
>-|TRBV5-3|once|TRBJ2-4
TGTGCCAGAAGCCCAGGGGAAAACATTCAGTACTTC
CARSPGENIQYF
>-|TRBV7-9|once|TRBJ2-4
TGTGCCAGCAGCTTAGGGGGCGCGAACATTCAGTACTTC
CASSLGGANIQYF
>TRBD1|TRBV9|-|TRBJ1-5
TGTGCCAGCAGCGCCGGGGGGACAGGGCTTCAGCCCCAGCATTTT
CASSAGGTGLQPQHF
>TRBD2|TRBV9|-|TRBJ2-1
TGTGCCAGCAGCGTGGGAGGGGGACTAGCCTACAATGAGCAGTTCTTC
CASSVGGGLAYNEQFF
>TRBD1|TRBV5-1|-|TRBJ1-4
TGCGCCAGCAGCTCCGGGACAGACGAAAAACTGTTTTTT
CASSSGTDEKLFF
>-|TRBV6-5|-|TRBJ2-1
TGTGCCAGCAGCCCCGACAGGCCCTCCTACAATGAGCAGTTCTTC
CASSPDRPSYNEQFF
>-|TRBV21-1|-|TRBJ1-2
TGTGCCAGCAGCAAAGATAACAGGGGACAGGGGGCTCACAACTATGGCTACACCTTC
CASSKDNRGQGAHNYGYTF
>-|TRBV15|once|TRBJ1-3
TGTGCCGTCGGGGGGCAAGGTTCGGGAAACACCATATATTTT
CAVGGQGSGNTIYF
>-|TRBV30|-|TRBJ2-3
TGTGCCTGGGGGAGGTCGGACTCCACTAGCACAGATACGCAGTATTTT
CAWGRSDSTSTDTQYF
>-|TRBV27|-|TRBJ1-1
TGTGCCAGCAGCCCCGGGAAGGGGGGGTTGAACACTGAAGCTTTCTTT
CASSPGKGGLNTEAFF
>TRBD2|TRBV11-2|-|TRBJ2-1
TGTGCCAGCAGCCAGAGCGGGGGGGCCGACAATGAGCAGTTCTTC
CASSQSGGADNEQFF
>TRBD2|TRBV7-2|-|TRBJ2-1
TGTGCCAGCAGCCGGACTAGCGGGGCGAATGAGCAGTTCTTC
CASSRTSGANEQFF
>TRBD1|TRBV7-2|-|TRBJ2-7
TGTGCCAGCAGCTTAGGGGCAGGGGGCGCCTACGAGCAGTACTTC
CASSLGAGGAYEQYF
>TRBD2|TRBV7-3|-|TRBJ2-1
TGTGCCAGCAGCCCGTCGACGGGACTAGCGGGCCCTAGGGAGCAGTTCTTC
CASSPSTGLAGPREQFF
>TRBD1|TRBV2|-|TRBJ1-1
TGTGCCAGCAGTCCAGACAGGGTTCGGCTTGAAGCTTTCTTT
CASSPDRVRLEAFF
>TRBD1|TRBV13|once|TRBJ2-7
TGTGCCAGCAGATTCGACAGGGCCTCCTACGAGCAGTACTTC
CASRFDRASYEQYF
>-|TRBV12-3/TRBV12-4|-|TRBJ2-7
TGTGCCAGCAGTTTTGTTAACTCCTACGAGCAGTACTTC
CASSFVNSYEQYF
>TRBD1|TRBV6-5|-|TRBJ1-2
TGTGCCAGCGCAAAGACAGGGGCCGATAGAGGCTACACCTTC
CASAKTGADRGYTF
>-|TRBV27|-|TRBJ2-5
TGTGCCAGCAGTTTGACCCCAGGGGGGCGAGAGACCCAGTACTTC
CASSLTPGGRETQYF
>-|TRBV2|-|TRBJ1-4
TGTGCCAGCAGATTCAACAGGGTGGCTGATGAAAAACTGTTTTTT
CASRFNRVADEKLFF
>-|TRBV19|-|TRBJ2-5
TGTGCCAGTAGTCCGGGACTCGCGGTGGGGGAGACCCAGTACTTC
CASSPGLAVGETQYF
>TRBD1|TRBV6-2/TRBV6-3|once|TRBJ1-1
TGTGCCAGCAGTCGGGGACAGGGCCTTCGAGAACTTGAAGCTTTCTTT
CASSRGQGLRELEAFF
>TRBD1|TRBV6-1|-|TRBJ1-2
TGTGCCAGCAGTGAAGTGACGGTGGGCAGGGGGCCCGCCTATGGCTACACCTTC
CASSEVTVGRGPAYGYTF
>-|TRBV9|-|TRBJ1-2
TGTGCCAGCAGCGTAGGTGTAGGGGATGGCTACACCTTC
CASSVGVGDGYTF
>-|TRBV30|-|TRBJ2-5
TGTGCCTGGTCTAGCTCCCAGGAGACCCAGTACTTC
CAWSSSQETQYF
>-|TRBV27|-|TRBJ2-1
TGTGCCAGCAGTTTATCCCCTCCGGGGGAGAGCTCCTACAATGAGCAGTTCTTC
CASSLSPPGESSYNEQFF
>-|TRBV4-1|-|TRBJ1-4
TGCGCCAGCAGCCGGGCCTTAACTAATGAAAAACTGTTTTTT
CASSRALTNEKLFF
>TRBD1|TRBV27|-|TRBJ2-3
TGTGCCAGCATGCGCGACAGGGGCACAGATACGCAGTATTTT
CASMRDRGTDTQYF
>TRBD1|TRBV5-5|-|TRBJ1-3
TGTGCCAGCAGCTTGGAGACAGGGCCCTTCTCTGGAAACACCATATATTTT
CASSLETGPFSGNTIYF
>-|TRBV28|-|TRBJ1-5
TGTGCCAGCAGTCGAGACAGGAATCAGCCCCAGCATTTT
CASSRDRNQPQHF
>-|TRBV5-4|-|TRBJ1-4
TGTGCCAGCAGCCTCAAGGGAGGGATTGAAAAACTGTTTTTT
CASSLKGGIEKLFF
>TRBD2|TRBV5-4|-|TRBJ2-5
TGTGCCAGCAGCTTGGGACTAGCGGGGGCCCAAGAGACCCAGTACTTC
CASSLGLAGAQETQYF
>TRBD1|TRBV15|-|TRBJ2-3
TGTGCCACCAGCAGACCGACAGGGGGTCGAACAGATACGCAGTATTTT
CATSRPTGGRTDTQYF
>-|TRBV6-6|-|TRBJ2-7
TGTGCCAGCAGTGGACTGGACGAGCAGTACTTC
CASSGLDEQYF
>-|TRBV5-5|-|TRBJ1-2
TGTGCCAGCAGCCTAGGAAGAAGCATCCGATTTGACTATGGCTACACCTTC
CASSLGRSIRFDYGYTF
>-|TRBV6-1|once|TRBJ1-2
TGTGCCAGCAGTGAAGAGAGAGGCTACACCTTC
CASSEERGYTF
>TRBD2|TRBV18|-|TRBJ2-2
TGTGCCAGCTCACCACCAGGAACTAGCGGGGGTATCATCATGACCGGGGAGCTGTTTTTT
CASSPPGTSGGIIMTGELFF
>TRBD2|TRBV6-4|-|TRBJ2-3
TGTGCCAGCAGTGAAGCGGGGGGCACAGATACGCAGTATTTT
CASSEAGGTDTQYF
>-|TRBV6-2/TRBV6-3|few|TRBJ1-1
TGTGCCAGCAGTTACTCTACGGGAAACACTGAAGCTTTCTTT
CASSYSTGNTEAFF